Listed below are T cell receptor beta chains from one sample, sequenced in a study of T cell responses to AZD1222 COVID-19 vaccine. The method was immunoSEQ multiplex PCR; TCRdb's version includes in-frame clones alone and lacks a portion of them. The profile covers approximately 79,000 clones, with 80% to 90% appearing a single time and roughly 7.9% taken by the ten largest. This sample comprised peripheral blood, obtained on day 0 of AZD1222 vaccination. These receptors were obtained from an adult in good health. Each CDR3 is given with its conserved first and last residue. The order of the fields is D gene, J gene, CDR3 length, clone size, V gene, CDR3 DNA, CDR3 protein. D genes are given only for firm matches. Expanded clones are given a class, and other clones once, few, many or no size at all.

D gene: TRBD2
J gene: TRBJ2-5
CDR3 length: 13
clone size: -
V gene: TRBV5-1
CDR3 DNA: TGCGCCAGCAGCTTCTGGGGGGGAGAGACCCAGTACTTC
CDR3 protein: CASSFWGGETQYF

D gene: -
J gene: TRBJ2-4
CDR3 length: 13
clone size: -
V gene: TRBV28
CDR3 DNA: TGTGCCAGCAGCCCGACAGCCAACGCCATTCAGTACTTC
CDR3 protein: CASSPTANAIQYF

D gene: TRBD1
J gene: TRBJ1-6
CDR3 length: 14
clone size: -
V gene: TRBV30
CDR3 DNA: TGTGCCTGGAGTCGGGGACAGAAAACTTCACCCCTCCACTTT
CDR3 protein: CAWSRGQKTSPLHF

D gene: TRBD2
J gene: TRBJ2-7
CDR3 length: 15
clone size: once
V gene: TRBV28
CDR3 DNA: TGTGCCAGCAGTCGACTAGCGGGAGTTGGCCACGAGCAGTACTTC
CDR3 protein: CASSRLAGVGHEQYF

D gene: TRBD1
J gene: TRBJ2-3
CDR3 length: 19
clone size: -
V gene: TRBV10-3
CDR3 DNA: TGTGCCATCAAAGCTGGACAGGGGGCGACTAGCGGCCCCACAGATACGCAGTATTTT
CDR3 protein: CAIKAGQGATSGPTDTQYF

D gene: -
J gene: TRBJ1-1
CDR3 length: 12
clone size: -
V gene: TRBV6-5
CDR3 DNA: TGTGCCAGCAGTTCCGAGGGGGGTAAGGCTTTCTTT
CDR3 protein: CASSSEGGKAFF

D gene: -
J gene: TRBJ1-1
CDR3 length: 12
clone size: once
V gene: TRBV19
CDR3 DNA: TGTGCCAGTAGTATGGGGGGGACTGAAGCTTTCTTT
CDR3 protein: CASSMGGTEAFF

D gene: TRBD1
J gene: TRBJ2-7
CDR3 length: 15
clone size: -
V gene: TRBV10-3
CDR3 DNA: TGTGCCATCAGTGATAGACAGGGGGTCTCCTACGAGCAGTACTTC
CDR3 protein: CAISDRQGVSYEQYF

D gene: -
J gene: TRBJ1-5
CDR3 length: 13
clone size: -
V gene: TRBV15
CDR3 DNA: TGTGCCACCAGCGGATTACAGTTTCAGCCCCAGCATTTT
CDR3 protein: CATSGLQFQPQHF

D gene: TRBD2
J gene: TRBJ2-1
CDR3 length: 15
clone size: -
V gene: TRBV24-1
CDR3 DNA: TGTGCCACCAGTGATTCGTCTAGCGGGAGTTTTGAGCAGTTCTTC
CDR3 protein: CATSDSSSGSFEQFF

D gene: -
J gene: TRBJ2-7
CDR3 length: 16
clone size: medium-sized
V gene: TRBV6-1
CDR3 DNA: TGTGCCAGCAGTGAAGTCCGGGACTCCTCATACTACGAGCAGTACTTC
CDR3 protein: CASSEVRDSSYYEQYF

D gene: TRBD1
J gene: TRBJ2-1
CDR3 length: 13
clone size: -
V gene: TRBV11-3
CDR3 DNA: TGTGCCAGCAGCCAGGGGGCTCCCAATGAGCAGTTCTTC
CDR3 protein: CASSQGAPNEQFF

D gene: -
J gene: TRBJ1-6
CDR3 length: 15
clone size: -
V gene: TRBV27
CDR3 DNA: TGTGCCAGCAGTTTCATGTATCGGGGTAATTCACCCCTCCACTTT
CDR3 protein: CASSFMYRGNSPLHF

D gene: -
J gene: TRBJ1-6
CDR3 length: 15
clone size: -
V gene: TRBV28
CDR3 DNA: TGTGCCACCTCAGCTGGGAGCTCCTATAATTCACCCCTCCACTTT
CDR3 protein: CATSAGSSYNSPLHF

D gene: TRBD1
J gene: TRBJ1-3
CDR3 length: 17
clone size: -
V gene: TRBV7-8
CDR3 DNA: TGTGCCAGCAGCTGGGGGGGACAGGGGAGCTCTGGAAACACCATATATTTT
CDR3 protein: CASSWGGQGSSGNTIYF

D gene: TRBD2
J gene: TRBJ2-1
CDR3 length: 17
clone size: -
V gene: TRBV19
CDR3 DNA: TGTGCCAGTAGTCTTCTGGAGAGGAGCGGGAGGGTCGATGAGCAGTTCTTC
CDR3 protein: CASSLLERSGRVDEQFF

D gene: TRBD2
J gene: TRBJ2-2
CDR3 length: 15
clone size: once
V gene: TRBV5-1
CDR3 DNA: TGCGCCAGCAGCTTAGAAGGGAGGGAGAGCGGGGAGCTGTTTTTT
CDR3 protein: CASSLEGRESGELFF

D gene: -
J gene: TRBJ1-3
CDR3 length: 16
clone size: -
V gene: TRBV7-8
CDR3 DNA: TGTGCCAGCAGCTTAGCTGGGTTACGCTCTGGAAACACCATATATTTT
CDR3 protein: CASSLAGLRSGNTIYF

D gene: TRBD2
J gene: TRBJ2-1
CDR3 length: 17
clone size: -
V gene: TRBV7-2
CDR3 DNA: TGTGCCAGCAGCTGGGGGACTAGCGGGACCTCCTACAATGAGCAGTTCTTC
CDR3 protein: CASSWGTSGTSYNEQFF

D gene: TRBD1
J gene: TRBJ1-3
CDR3 length: 16
clone size: -
V gene: TRBV10-3
CDR3 DNA: TGTGCCATCAGTGAAGGGACAGGGGGCGCAGGAAACACCATATATTTT
CDR3 protein: CAISEGTGGAGNTIYF

D gene: -
J gene: TRBJ2-5
CDR3 length: 16
clone size: -
V gene: TRBV3-1/TRBV3-2
CDR3 DNA: TGTGCCAGCAGCCAGTCCTGGGGGGGGACACAAGAGACCCAGTACTTC
CDR3 protein: CASSQSWGGTQETQYF

D gene: -
J gene: TRBJ2-7
CDR3 length: 15
clone size: -
V gene: TRBV24-1
CDR3 DNA: TGTGCCACCAGTGCAGGAACGACTCCTACCTACGAGCAGTACTTC
CDR3 protein: CATSAGTTPTYEQYF

D gene: TRBD2
J gene: TRBJ2-7
CDR3 length: 14
clone size: -
V gene: TRBV5-4
CDR3 DNA: TGTGCCAGCAGGATAGCGGGTTCTACCTACGAGCAGTACTTC
CDR3 protein: CASRIAGSTYEQYF

D gene: -
J gene: TRBJ2-2
CDR3 length: 14
clone size: -
V gene: TRBV18
CDR3 DNA: TGTGCCAGCTCACCACCGAAGAACACCGGGGAGCTGTTTTTT
CDR3 protein: CASSPPKNTGELFF

D gene: -
J gene: TRBJ2-1
CDR3 length: 17
clone size: few
V gene: TRBV12-5
CDR3 DNA: TGTGCTAGTGGTTTGACAGCCGGAGGCGGCGCCTACAATGAGCAGTTCTTC
CDR3 protein: CASGLTAGGGAYNEQFF

D gene: -
J gene: TRBJ1-1
CDR3 length: 14
clone size: -
V gene: TRBV9
CDR3 DNA: TGTGCCAGCAGCGTAGGTGGGACGCTGACTGAAGCTTTCTTT
CDR3 protein: CASSVGGTLTEAFF

D gene: TRBD2
J gene: TRBJ2-1
CDR3 length: 13
clone size: -
V gene: TRBV6-5
CDR3 DNA: TGTGCCAGTCGACTAGCGGGATACAATGAGCAGTTCTTC
CDR3 protein: CASRLAGYNEQFF